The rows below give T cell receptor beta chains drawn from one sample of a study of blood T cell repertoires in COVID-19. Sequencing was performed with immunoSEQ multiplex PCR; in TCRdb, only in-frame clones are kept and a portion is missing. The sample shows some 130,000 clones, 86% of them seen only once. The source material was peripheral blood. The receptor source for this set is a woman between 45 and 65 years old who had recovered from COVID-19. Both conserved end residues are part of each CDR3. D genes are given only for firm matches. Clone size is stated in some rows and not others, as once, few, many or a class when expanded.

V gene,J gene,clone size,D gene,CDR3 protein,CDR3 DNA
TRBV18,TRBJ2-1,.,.,CASSPGGQYNEQFF,TGTGCCAGCTCACCGGGGGGGCAGTACAATGAGCAGTTCTTC
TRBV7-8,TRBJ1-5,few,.,CASSLVRGREPQHF,TGTGCCAGCAGCTTAGTAAGAGGCCGGGAGCCCCAGCATTTT
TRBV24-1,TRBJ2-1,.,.,CATSDSGIYEQFF,TGTGCCACCAGTGATTCCGGGATCTATGAGCAGTTCTTC
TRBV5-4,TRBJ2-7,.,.,CASSPRTEAYEQYF,TGTGCCAGCAGCCCCCGGACTGAAGCCTACGAGCAGTACTTC
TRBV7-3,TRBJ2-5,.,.,CASSPGQSETQYF,TGTGCCAGCAGCCCCGGACAGTCAGAGACCCAGTACTTC
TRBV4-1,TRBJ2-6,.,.,CASSQGVPAGANVLTF,TGCGCCAGCAGCCAGGGAGTTCCCGCCGGGGCCAACGTCCTGACTTTC
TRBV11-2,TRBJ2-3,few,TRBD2,CASSPWGGEGGDTQYF,TGTGCCAGCAGCCCCTGGGGGGGGGAAGGAGGAGATACGCAGTATTTT
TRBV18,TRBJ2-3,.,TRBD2,CASSPLAGGPTDTQYF,TGTGCCAGCTCACCGCTAGCGGGGGGGCCAACAGATACGCAGTATTTT
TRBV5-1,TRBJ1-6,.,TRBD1,CASRPGQANSPLHF,TGCGCCAGCCGACCGGGACAGGCGAATTCACCCCTCCACTTT
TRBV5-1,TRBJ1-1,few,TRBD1,CASSYQGDKNTEAFF,TGCGCCAGCAGCTACCAGGGGGATAAGAACACTGAAGCTTTCTTT
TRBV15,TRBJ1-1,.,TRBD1,CATSKGTGANTEAFF,TGTGCCACCAGCAAAGGGACAGGGGCGAACACTGAAGCTTTCTTT
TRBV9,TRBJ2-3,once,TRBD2,CASSGRATGGPGDTQYF,TGTGCCAGCAGCGGTCGAGCAACGGGAGGGCCCGGGGATACGCAGTATTTT
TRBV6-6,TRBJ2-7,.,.,CASSNDGALDYEQYF,TGTGCCAGCAGTAACGACGGAGCCCTCGACTACGAGCAGTACTTC
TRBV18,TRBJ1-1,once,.,CASSRPQGDAFF,TGTGCCAGCTCACGTCCTCAGGGTGATGCTTTCTTT
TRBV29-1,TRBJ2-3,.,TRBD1,CSTRGGQGAPRDTQYF,TGCAGCACAAGAGGGGGACAGGGGGCACCTCGGGATACGCAGTATTTT
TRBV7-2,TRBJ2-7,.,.,CASSPAGPYEQYF,TGTGCCAGCAGCCCGGCAGGTCCCTACGAGCAGTACTTC
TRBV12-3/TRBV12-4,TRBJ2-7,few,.,CASSSRQDYEQYF,TGTGCCAGCAGTTCCCGACAAGACTACGAGCAGTACTTC
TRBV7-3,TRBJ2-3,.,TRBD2,CASSLSPSGGYTDTQYF,TGTGCCAGCAGCTTAAGCCCCAGCGGGGGATACACAGATACGCAGTATTTT
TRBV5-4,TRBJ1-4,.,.,CASSFPGEKLFF,TGTGCCAGCAGCTTCCCGGGTGAAAAACTGTTTTTT
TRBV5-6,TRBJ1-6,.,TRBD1,CASSSGTGGSPLHF,TGTGCCAGCAGCTCCGGGACAGGCGGATCACCCCTCCACTTT
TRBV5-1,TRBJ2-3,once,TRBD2,CASSWTSSTDTQYF,TGCGCCAGCAGCTGGACTAGCAGCACAGATACGCAGTATTTT
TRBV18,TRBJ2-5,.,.,CASSPRAGQETQYF,TGTGCCAGCTCACCACGGGCAGGTCAAGAGACCCAGTACTTC
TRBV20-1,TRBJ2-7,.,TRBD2,CSAPTSDEQYF,TGCAGTGCTCCGACTAGCGACGAGCAGTACTTC
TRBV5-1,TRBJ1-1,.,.,CASTLDTGTEAFF,TGCGCCAGCACCCTGGATACGGGGACTGAAGCTTTCTTT
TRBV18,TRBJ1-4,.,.,CASSHDSNEKLFF,TGTGCCAGCTCACACGACAGTAATGAAAAACTGTTTTTT
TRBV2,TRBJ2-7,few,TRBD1,CAISQGTYEQYF,TGTGCCATCTCACAGGGGACCTACGAGCAGTACTTC
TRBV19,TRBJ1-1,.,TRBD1,CASSPGTGWFRTEAFF,TGTGCCAGTAGTCCCGGGACAGGGTGGTTTCGCACTGAAGCTTTCTTT
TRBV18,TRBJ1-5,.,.,CASSRGGGFDNQPQHF,TGTGCCAGCTCCAGGGGAGGGGGTTTTGACAATCAGCCCCAGCATTTT
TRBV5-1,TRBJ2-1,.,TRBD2,CASSSRTSGAPSVEQFF,TGCGCCAGCAGCAGCCGAACTAGCGGGGCTCCCTCAGTTGAGCAGTTCTTC
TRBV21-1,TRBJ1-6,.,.,CARTQTGNNSPLHF,TGTGCCAGAACCCAGACAGGCAATAATTCACCCCTCCACTTT
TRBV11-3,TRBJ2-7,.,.,CASSLVRGNPSYEQYF,TGTGCCAGCAGCTTAGTCCGCGGGAACCCCTCCTACGAGCAGTACTTC
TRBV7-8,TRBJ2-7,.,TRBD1,CASRRRDRGYEQYF,TGTGCCAGCAGACGCCGGGACAGGGGATACGAGCAGTACTTC
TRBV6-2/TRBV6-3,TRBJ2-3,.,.,CASSYIFGSRGLDTQYF,TGTGCCAGCAGTTATATTTTCGGCAGTCGGGGTTTAGATACGCAGTATTTT
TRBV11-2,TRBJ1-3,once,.,CASSFGRTSSGNTIYF,TGTGCCAGCAGCTTTGGACGGACTTCCTCTGGAAACACCATATATTTT
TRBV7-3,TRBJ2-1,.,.,CASSPFALGQYNEQFF,TGTGCCAGCAGCCCCTTCGCCCTGGGACAATACAATGAGCAGTTCTTC
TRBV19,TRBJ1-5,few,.,CASSIGQGRANQPQHF,TGTGCCAGTAGTATCGGGCAGGGAAGGGCCAATCAGCCCCAGCATTTT
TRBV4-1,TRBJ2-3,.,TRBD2,CASSQGRLAGGATDTQYF,TGCGCCAGCAGCCAAGGGAGACTAGCGGGGGGGGCCACAGATACGCAGTATTTT
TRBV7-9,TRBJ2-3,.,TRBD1,CASSLGQATDTQYF,TGTGCCAGCAGCCTTGGACAGGCAACAGATACGCAGTATTTT